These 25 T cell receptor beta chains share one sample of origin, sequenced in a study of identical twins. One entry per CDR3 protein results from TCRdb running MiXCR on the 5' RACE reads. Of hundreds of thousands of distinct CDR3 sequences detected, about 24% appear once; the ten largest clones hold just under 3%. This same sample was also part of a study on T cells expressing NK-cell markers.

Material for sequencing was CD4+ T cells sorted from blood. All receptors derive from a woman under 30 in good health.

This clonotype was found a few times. CDR3 coding DNA: TGTGCCATCAGTGAAGGCGGGGGCACCGGGGAGCTGTTTTTT. Translated, it gives CAISEGGGTGELFF. This chain uses TRBV10-3 with TRBJ2-2, with TRBD2 matching over 7 bases. Germline CDR1 ENHRY, CDR2 SYGVKD. The CDR3 is made up of 14 amino acids. After removal of 3 bases from V and 4 bases from J, the junction contained 2 bases not matched to a gene.

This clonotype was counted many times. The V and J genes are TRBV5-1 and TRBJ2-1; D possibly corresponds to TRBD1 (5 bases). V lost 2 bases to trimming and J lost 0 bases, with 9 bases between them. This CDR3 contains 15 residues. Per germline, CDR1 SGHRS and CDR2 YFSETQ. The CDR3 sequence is CASSLQGVSYNEQFF. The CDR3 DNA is TGCGCCAGCAGCTTACAAGGGGTCTCCTACAATGAGCAGTTCTTC.

The CDR3 DNA reads as TGCAGTGCGCAAATGGACCCGGCTCGAAGAGAGCAGTACTTC. It codes for CSAQMDPARREQYF. This rearrangement joins TRBV20-1 to TRBJ2-7, with D unclear. CDR1 is DFQATT and CDR2 is SNEGSKA in the germline V gene (reference sequence). V dropped 6 bases and J dropped 7 bases, with 22 bases sitting between them. The CDR3 extends over 14 amino acids.

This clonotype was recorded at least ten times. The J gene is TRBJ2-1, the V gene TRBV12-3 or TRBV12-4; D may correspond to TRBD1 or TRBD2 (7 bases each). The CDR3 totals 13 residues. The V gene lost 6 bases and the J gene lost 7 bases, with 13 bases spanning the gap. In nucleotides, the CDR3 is TGTGCCAGCAGCTCCCAGGGGGGGAATGAGCAGTTCTTC. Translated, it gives CASSSQGGNEQFF.

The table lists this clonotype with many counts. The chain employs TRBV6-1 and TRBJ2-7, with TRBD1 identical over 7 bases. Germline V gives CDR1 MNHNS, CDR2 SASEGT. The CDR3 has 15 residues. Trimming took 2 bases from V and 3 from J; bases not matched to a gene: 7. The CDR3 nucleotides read TGTGCCAGCAGTGAAAGAGGGGGCGGTAACTACGAGCAGTACTTC. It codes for CASSERGGGNYEQYF.

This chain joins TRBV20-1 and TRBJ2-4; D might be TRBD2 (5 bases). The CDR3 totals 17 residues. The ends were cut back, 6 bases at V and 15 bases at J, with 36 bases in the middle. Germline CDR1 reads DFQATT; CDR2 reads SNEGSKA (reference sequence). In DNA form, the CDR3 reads TGCAGTGCGGAACACCCTAGTAGGCTTAACCGGGGAATGTTAATGTACTTC. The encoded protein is CSAEHPSRLNRGMLMYF.

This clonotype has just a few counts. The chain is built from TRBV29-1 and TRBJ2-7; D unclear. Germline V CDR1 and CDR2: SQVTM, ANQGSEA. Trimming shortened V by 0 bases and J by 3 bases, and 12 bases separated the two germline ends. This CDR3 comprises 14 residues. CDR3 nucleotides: TGCAGCGTTGAAGATACAAGGGCAAGCTACGAGCAGTACTTC. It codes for CSVEDTRASYEQYF.

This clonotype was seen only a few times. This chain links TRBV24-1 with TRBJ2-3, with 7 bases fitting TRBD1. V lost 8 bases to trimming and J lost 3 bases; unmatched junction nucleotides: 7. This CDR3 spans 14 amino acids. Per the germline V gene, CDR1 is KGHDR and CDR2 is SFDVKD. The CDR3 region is CATTDREGTDTQYF. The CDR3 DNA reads TGTGCCACCACTGACAGGGAAGGGACAGATACGCAGTATTTT.

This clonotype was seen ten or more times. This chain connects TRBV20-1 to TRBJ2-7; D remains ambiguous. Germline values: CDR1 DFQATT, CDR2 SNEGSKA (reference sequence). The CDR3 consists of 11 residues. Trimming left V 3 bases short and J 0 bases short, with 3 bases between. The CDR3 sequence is CSASLSYEQYF. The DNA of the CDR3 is TGCAGTGCTAGTCTCTCCTACGAGCAGTACTTC.

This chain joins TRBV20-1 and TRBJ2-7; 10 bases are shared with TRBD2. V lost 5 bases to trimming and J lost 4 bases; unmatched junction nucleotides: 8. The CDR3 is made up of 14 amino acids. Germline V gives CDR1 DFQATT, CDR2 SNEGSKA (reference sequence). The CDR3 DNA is TGCAGTGCTCTTGAAATTAGCGGGAGGTACGAGCAGTACTTC. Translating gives CSALEISGRYEQYF.

CDR3 nucleotide sequence: TGTGCCAGCAGCTCCGGGCCACAAGATACGCAGTATTTT. Amino acids: CASSSGPQDTQYF. This chain joins TRBV7-3 and TRBJ2-3; D is uncertain. Between the trimmed V and J ends, which lost 4 bases and 5 bases, there was a span of 10 bases. Per germline, CDR1 SGHTA and CDR2 FQGTGA. The CDR3 has 13 residues.

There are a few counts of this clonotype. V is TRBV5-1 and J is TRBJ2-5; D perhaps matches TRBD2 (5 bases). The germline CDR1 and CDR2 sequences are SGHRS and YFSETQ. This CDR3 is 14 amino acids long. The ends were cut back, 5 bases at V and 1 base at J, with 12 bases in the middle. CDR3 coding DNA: TGCGCCAGCAGTGGGAGAACGCCCCAAGAGACCCAGTACTTC. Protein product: CASSGRTPQETQYF. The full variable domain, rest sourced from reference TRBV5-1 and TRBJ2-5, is KAGVTQTPRYLIKTRGQQVTLSCSPISGHRSVSWYQQTPGQGLQFLFEYFSETQRNKGNFPGRFSGRQFSNSRSEMNVSTLELGDSALYLCASSGRTPQETQYFGPGTRLLVL.

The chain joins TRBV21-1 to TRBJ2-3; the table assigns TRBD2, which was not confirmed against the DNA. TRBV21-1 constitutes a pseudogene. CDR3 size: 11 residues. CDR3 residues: CASSPRVLEYF. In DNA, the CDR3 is TGTGCCAGCAGCCCGCGAGTGTTAGAGTATTTT.

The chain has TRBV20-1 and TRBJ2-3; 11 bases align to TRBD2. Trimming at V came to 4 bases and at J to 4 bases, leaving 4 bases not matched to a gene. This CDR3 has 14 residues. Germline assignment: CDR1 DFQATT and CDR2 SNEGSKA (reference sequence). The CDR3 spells CSATTSGGPDTQYF. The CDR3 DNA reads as TGCAGTGCTACCACTAGCGGGGGACCAGATACGCAGTATTTT.

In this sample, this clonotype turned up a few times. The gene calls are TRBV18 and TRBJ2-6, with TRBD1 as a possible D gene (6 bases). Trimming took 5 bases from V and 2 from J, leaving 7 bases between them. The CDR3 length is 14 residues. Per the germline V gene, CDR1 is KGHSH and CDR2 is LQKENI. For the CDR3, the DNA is TGTGCCAGCTCAGCAGGGGCTGGGGCCAACGTCCTGACTTTC. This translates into CASSAGAGANVLTF. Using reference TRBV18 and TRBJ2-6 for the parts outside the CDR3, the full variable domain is NAGVMQNPRHLVRRRGQEARLRCSPMKGHSHVYWYRQLPEEGLKFMVYLQKENIIDESGMPKERFSAEFPKEGPSILRIQQVVRGDSAAYFCASSAGAGANVLTFGAGSRLTVL.

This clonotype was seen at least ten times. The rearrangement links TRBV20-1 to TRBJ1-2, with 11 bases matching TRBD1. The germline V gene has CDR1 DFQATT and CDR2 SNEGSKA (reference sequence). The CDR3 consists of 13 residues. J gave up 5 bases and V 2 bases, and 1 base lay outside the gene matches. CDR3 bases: TGCAGTGCTAGAAGGGACAGGGGGTATGGCTACACCTTC. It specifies CSARRDRGYGYTF.

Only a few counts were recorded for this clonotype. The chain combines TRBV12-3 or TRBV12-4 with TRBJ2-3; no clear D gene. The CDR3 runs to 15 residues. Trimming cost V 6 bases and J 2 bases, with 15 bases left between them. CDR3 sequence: CASRLGGLNTDTQYF. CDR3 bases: TGTGCCAGCAGGCTCGGCGGCCTTAACACAGATACGCAGTATTTT.

The CDR3 DNA sequence: TGTGCCATCAGCACAGGGCAGCGGCAGAACACCGGGGAGCTGTTTTTT. It codes for CAISTGQRQNTGELFF. This chain connects TRBV10-3 to TRBJ2-2; a possible D gene is TRBD1 (6 bases). The CDR3 is made up of 16 amino acids. Germline V gives CDR1 ENHRY, CDR2 SYGVKD. Between the trimmed V and J ends, which lost 6 bases and 1 base, there was a span of 15 bases.

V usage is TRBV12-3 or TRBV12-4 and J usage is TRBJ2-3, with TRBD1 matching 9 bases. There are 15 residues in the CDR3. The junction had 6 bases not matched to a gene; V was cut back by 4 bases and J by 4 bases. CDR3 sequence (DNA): TGTGCCAGCAGTTATCGGACAGGGGTCCCAGATACGCAGTATTTT. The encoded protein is CASSYRTGVPDTQYF.

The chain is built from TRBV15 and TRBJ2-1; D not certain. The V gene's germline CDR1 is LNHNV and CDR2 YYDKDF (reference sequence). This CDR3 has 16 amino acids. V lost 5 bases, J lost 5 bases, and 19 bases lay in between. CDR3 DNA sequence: TGTGCCACCAGCCGGGTAGTTTTGTGGACGGACAATGAGCAGTTCTTC. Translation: CATSRVVLWTDNEQFF. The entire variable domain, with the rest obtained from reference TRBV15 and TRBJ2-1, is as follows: DAMVIQNPRYQVTQFGKPVTLSCSQTLNHNVMYWYQQKSSQAPKLLFHYYDKDFNNEADTPDNFQSRRPNTSFCFLDIRSPGLGDTAMYLCATSRVVLWTDNEQFFGPGTRLTVL.

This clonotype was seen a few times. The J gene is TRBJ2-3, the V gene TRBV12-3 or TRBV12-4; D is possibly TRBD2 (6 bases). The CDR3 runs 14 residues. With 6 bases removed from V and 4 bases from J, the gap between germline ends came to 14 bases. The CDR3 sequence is CASSLLVAADTQYF. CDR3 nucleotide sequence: TGTGCCAGCAGCCTGTTGGTAGCGGCAGATACGCAGTATTTT.

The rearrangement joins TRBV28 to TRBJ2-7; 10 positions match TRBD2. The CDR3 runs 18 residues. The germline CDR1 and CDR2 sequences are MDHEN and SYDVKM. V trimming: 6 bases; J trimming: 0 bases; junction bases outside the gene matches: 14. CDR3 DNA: TGTGCCAGCAGCATTAGGGCTAGCGGGGGCCCTAGCTCCTACGAGCAGTACTTC. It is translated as CASSIRASGGPSSYEQYF.

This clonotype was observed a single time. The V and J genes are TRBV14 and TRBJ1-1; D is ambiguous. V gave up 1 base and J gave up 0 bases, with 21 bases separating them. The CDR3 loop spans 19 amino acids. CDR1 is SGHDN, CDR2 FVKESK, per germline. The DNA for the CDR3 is TGTGCCAGCAGCCAAGCGGCTGGGTTTTCCCCGGCCATGAACACTGAAGCTTTCTTT. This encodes CASSQAAGFSPAMNTEAFF.

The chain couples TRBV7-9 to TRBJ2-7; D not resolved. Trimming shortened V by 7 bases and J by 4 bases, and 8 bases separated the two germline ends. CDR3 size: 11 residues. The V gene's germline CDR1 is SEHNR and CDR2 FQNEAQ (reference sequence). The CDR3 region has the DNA TGTGCCAGCACCCCAATTTACGAGCAGTACTTC. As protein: CASTPIYEQYF.

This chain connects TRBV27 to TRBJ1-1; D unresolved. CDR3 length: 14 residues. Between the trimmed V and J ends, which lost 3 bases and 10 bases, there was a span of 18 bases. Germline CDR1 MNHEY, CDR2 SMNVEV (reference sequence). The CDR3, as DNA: TGTGCCAGCAGTTTGGCAGGCGGATTGGTTACAGCTTTCTTT. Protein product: CASSLAGGLVTAFF.